This T cell receptor (beta chain) was obtained from a study of blood T cell repertoires in COVID-19. The CDR3 is 12 residues long. J lost 10 bases, V lost 7 bases, and 5 bases had no gene match. Germline CDR1 reads MDHEN; CDR2 reads SYDVKM. How the authors handled the data: Amplification with reference gene primers provided the estimates of nucleated cell counts. TCRdb's table, derived via immunoSEQ multiplex PCR, lists solely in-frame clones and lacks some. V and J calls and clone size follow that table, whereas D and trimming were derived from the DNA. The sample contains approximately 90,000 clones, roughly 80% of which appear only once.

This clonotype was sampled from a man of 80 years or more with active or convalescent COVID-19. Sample: peripheral blood. The chain employs TRBV28 and TRBJ1-1; TRBD1 agrees at 11 bases. CDR3 residues: CASKGQGVRAFF. CDR3 DNA sequence: TGTGCCAGCAAGGGACAGGGGGTGAGAGCTTTCTTT.